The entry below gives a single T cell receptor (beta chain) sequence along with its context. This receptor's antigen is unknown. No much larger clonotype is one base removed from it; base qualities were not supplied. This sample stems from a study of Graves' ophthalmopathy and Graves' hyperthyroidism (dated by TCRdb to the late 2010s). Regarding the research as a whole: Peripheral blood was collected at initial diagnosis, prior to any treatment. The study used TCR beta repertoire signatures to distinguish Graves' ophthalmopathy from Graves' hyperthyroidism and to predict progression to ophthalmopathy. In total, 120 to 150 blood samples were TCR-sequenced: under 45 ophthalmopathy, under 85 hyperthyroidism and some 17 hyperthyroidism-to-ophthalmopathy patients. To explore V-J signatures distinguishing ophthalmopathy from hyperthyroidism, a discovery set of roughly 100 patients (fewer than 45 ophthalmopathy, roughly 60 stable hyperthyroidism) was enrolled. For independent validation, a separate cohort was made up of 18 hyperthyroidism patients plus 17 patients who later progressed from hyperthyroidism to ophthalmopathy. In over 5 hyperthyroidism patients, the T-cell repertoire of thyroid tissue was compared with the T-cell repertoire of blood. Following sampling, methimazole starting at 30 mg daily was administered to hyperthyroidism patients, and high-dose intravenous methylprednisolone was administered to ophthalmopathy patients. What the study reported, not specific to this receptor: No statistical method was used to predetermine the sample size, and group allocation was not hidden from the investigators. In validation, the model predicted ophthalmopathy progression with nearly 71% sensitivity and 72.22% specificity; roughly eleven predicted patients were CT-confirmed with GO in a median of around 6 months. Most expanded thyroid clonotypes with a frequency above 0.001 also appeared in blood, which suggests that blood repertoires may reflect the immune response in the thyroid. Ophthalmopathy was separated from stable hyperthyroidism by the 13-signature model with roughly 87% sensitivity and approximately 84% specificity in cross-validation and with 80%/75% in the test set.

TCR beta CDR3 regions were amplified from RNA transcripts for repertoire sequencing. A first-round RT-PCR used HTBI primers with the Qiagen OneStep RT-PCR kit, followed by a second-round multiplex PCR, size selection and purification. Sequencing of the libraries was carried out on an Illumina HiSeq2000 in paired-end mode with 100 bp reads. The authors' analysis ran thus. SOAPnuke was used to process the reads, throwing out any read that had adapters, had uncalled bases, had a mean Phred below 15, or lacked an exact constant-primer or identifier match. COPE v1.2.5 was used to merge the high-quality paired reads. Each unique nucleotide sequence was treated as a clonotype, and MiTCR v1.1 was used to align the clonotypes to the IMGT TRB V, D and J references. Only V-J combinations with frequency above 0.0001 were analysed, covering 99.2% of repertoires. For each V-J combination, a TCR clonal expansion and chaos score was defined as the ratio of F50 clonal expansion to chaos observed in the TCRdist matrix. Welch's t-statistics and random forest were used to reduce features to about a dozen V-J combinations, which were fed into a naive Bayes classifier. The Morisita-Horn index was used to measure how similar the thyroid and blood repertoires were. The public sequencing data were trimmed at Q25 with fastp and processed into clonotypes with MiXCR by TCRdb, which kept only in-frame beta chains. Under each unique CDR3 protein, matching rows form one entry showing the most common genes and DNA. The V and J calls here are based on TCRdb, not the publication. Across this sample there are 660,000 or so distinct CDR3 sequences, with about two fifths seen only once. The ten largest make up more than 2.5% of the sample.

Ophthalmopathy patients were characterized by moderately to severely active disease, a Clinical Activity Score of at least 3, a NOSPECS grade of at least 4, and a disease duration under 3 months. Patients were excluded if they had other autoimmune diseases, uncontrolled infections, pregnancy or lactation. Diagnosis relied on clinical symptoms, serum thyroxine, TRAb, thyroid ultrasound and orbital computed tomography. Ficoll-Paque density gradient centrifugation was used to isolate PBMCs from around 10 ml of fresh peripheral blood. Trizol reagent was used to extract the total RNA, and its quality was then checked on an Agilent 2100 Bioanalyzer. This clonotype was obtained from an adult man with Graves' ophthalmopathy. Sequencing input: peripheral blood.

The sequenced DNA: TGTGCCAGCAGCTTGGAGCGGGGGCAGGGTAATTCACCCCTCCACTTT. It codes for CASSLERGQGNSPLHF. Recombination linked TRBV5-8 to TRBJ1-6; TRBD1 is a possible D gene, resting on 6 matching bases. The germline V gene gives CDR1 as SGHTS and CDR2 as YDEGEE. V sheds 0 bases and J sheds 6 bases, leaving 13 bases between their ends. Including cysteine and phenylalanine, the CDR3 has 16 amino acids. The kept DNA is CDR3 alone, 48 bases in frame from the first base. The variable domain in full, with residues beyond the CDR3 obtained from the reference TRBV5-8 and TRBJ1-6 genes, is EAGVTQSPTHLIKTRGQQATLRCSPISGHTSVYWYQQALGLGLQFLLWYDEGEERNRGNFPPRFSGRQFPNYSSELNVNALELEDSALYLCASSLERGQGNSPLHFGNGTRLTVT.